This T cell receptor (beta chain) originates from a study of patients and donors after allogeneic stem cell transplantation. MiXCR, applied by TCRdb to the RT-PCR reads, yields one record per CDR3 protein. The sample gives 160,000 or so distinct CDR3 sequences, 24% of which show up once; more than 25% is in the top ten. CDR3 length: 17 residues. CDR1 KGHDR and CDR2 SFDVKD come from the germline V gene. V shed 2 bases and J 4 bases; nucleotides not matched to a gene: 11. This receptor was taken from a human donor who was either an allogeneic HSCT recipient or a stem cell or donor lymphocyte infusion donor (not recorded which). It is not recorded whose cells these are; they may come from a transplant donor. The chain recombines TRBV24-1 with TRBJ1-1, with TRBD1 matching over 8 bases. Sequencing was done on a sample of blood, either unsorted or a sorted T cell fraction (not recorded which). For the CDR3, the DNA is TGTGCCACCAGTGATTCCCGCCGGACAGGGATGGGCACTGAAGCTTTCTTT. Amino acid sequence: CATSDSRRTGMGTEAFF.